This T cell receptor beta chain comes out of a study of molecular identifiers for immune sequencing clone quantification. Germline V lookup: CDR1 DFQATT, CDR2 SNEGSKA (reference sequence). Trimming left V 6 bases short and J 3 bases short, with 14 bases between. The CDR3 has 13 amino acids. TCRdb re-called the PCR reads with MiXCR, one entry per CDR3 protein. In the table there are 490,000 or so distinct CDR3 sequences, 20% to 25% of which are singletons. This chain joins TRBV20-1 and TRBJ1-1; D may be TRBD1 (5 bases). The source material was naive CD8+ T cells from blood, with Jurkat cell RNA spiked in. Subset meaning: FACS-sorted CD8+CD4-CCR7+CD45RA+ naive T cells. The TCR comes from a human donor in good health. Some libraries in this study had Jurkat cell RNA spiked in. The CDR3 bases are TGCAGTGCGGCAGAGGGACGGTACACTGAAGCTTTCTTT. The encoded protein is CSAAEGRYTEAFF.